Shown below are 31 T cell receptor beta chains from a single sample sequenced in a study of T cell changes during pregnancy in multiple sclerosis. Repertoires were generated with immunoSEQ multiplex PCR, while TCRdb's copy carries only in-frame clones and drops some. The table lists 100,000 or so clones, 94% of them singletons. This specimen consisted of peripheral blood, obtained after pregnancy. The receptors stem from a female donor in good health, enrolled as a control in a pregnancy study.

The V gene is TRBV11-3, the J gene TRBJ2-2, with D perhaps matching TRBD1 (5 bases). Trimming took 0 bases from V and 4 from J, leaving 15 bases between them. The CDR3 contains 17 residues. The V gene's germline CDR1 is SGHNT and CDR2 YENEEA. The CDR3 reads CASSLEQTGVSTGELFF. DNA for the CDR3: TGTGCCAGCAGCTTAGAACAAACAGGAGTTTCCACCGGGGAGCTGTTTTTT.

The chain uses TRBV28 and TRBJ2-7; TRBD1 agrees at 11 bases. The length of the CDR3 is 15 residues. V dropped 6 bases and J dropped 3; count of bases not matched to a gene: 7. Germline-derived CDR1 and CDR2 are MDHEN and SYDVKM. The CDR3 nucleotides are TGTGCCAGCAGCTCTCATGGGACAGGGGGCTACGAGCAGTACTTC. Translation: CASSSHGTGGYEQYF. Full variable domain (missing parts from reference TRBV28 and TRBJ2-7): DVKVTQSSRYLVKRTGEKVFLECVQDMDHENMFWYRQDPGLGLRLIYFSYDVKMKEKGDIPEGYSVSREKKERFSLILESASTNQTSMYLCASSSHGTGGYEQYFGPGTRLTVT.

This clone was counted a single time. The rearrangement links TRBV19 to TRBJ1-5; no firm D call. The CDR3 contains 14 residues. With 5 bases removed from V and 1 base from J, the gap between germline ends came to 9 bases. Germline CDR1 and CDR2: LNHDA and SQIVND (reference sequence). Written as DNA, the CDR3 is TGTGCCAGTAGTGACTGGGTGAGCAATCAGCCCCAGCATTTT. It specifies CASSDWVSNQPQHF.

The rearrangement joins TRBV7-2 to TRBJ2-5, with 10 bases fitting TRBD2. This CDR3 is 15 amino acids long. Trimming at V came to 3 bases and at J to 4 bases, leaving 5 bases not matched to a gene. Germline CDR1 is SGHTA and CDR2 is FQGNSA. CDR3 sequence reads: CASSFGLAGGETQYF. CDR3 DNA sequence: TGTGCCAGCAGCTTCGGATTAGCGGGAGGAGAGACCCAGTACTTC. The full variable domain, rest sourced from reference TRBV7-2 and TRBJ2-5, is GAGVSQSPSNKVTEKGKDVELRCDPISGHTALYWYRQSLGQGLEFLIYFQGNSAPDKSGLPSDRFSAERTGGSVSTLTIQRTQQEDSAVYLCASSFGLAGGETQYFGPGTRLLVL.

The chain links TRBV28 to TRBJ2-7, with D tentatively TRBD2 (5 bases). The CDR3 contains 15 residues. Germline lookup yields CDR1 MDHEN and CDR2 SYDVKM. V was cut by 2 bases and J by 7 bases, with 18 bases left in between. CDR3 DNA sequence: TGTGCCAGCAGTTTAAATACGGGAACAACACTTGAGCAGTACTTC. This encodes CASSLNTGTTLEQYF.

The chain employs TRBV2 and TRBJ1-1, with D unclear. There are 15 residues in the CDR3. The germline CDR1 and CDR2 sequences are SNHLY and FYNNEI. The V gene lost 2 bases and the J gene lost 0 bases, with 10 bases spanning the gap. CDR3 sequence reads: CASSEREGVNTEAFF. In nucleotides, the CDR3 is TGTGCCAGCAGTGAAAGGGAGGGCGTGAACACTGAAGCTTTCTTT. The variable domain in full, completed from reference TRBV2 and TRBJ1-1, reads EPEVTQTPSHQVTQMGQEVILRCVPISNHLYFYWYRQILGQKVEFLVSFYNNEISEKSEIFDDQFSVERPDGSNFTLKIRSTKLEDSAMYFCASSEREGVNTEAFFGQGTRLTVV.

This sequence joins TRBV2 and TRBJ2-7; TRBD1 might be the D (6 bases). Between the trimmed V and J ends, which lost 7 bases and 1 base, there was a span of 14 bases. The CDR3 sequence is 14 residues long. Germline V lookup: CDR1 SNHLY, CDR2 FYNNEI. The CDR3 loop is CASTGTTHSYEQYF. For the CDR3, the DNA is TGTGCCAGCACCGGGACAACCCATTCCTACGAGCAGTACTTC.

The rearrangement links TRBV14 to TRBJ1-2; TRBD1 is a possible D gene (5 bases). CDR1 and CDR2 from the germline V gene are SGHDN and FVKESK. This CDR3 is 14 amino acids long. Trimming took off 2 bases at V and 5 bases at J, with 12 bases between the two ends. In nucleotides, the CDR3 is TGTGCCAGCAGCCAACCTCCGGGGGATTATGGCTACACCTTC. Its translation: CASSQPPGDYGYTF.

V usage is TRBV7-2 and J usage is TRBJ2-3; a possible D gene is TRBD2 (6 bases). Trimming stripped 1 base from V and 2 bases from J, with 10 bases between. The CDR3 is made up of 15 amino acids. The germline CDR1 and CDR2 sequences are SGHTA and FQGNSA. CDR3 sequence: CASSLGRAITDTQYF. DNA of the CDR3: TGTGCCAGCAGCTTAGGGAGGGCGATCACAGATACGCAGTATTTT.

The chain employs TRBV7-8 and TRBJ2-1; tentatively, D is TRBD2 (6 bases). The CDR3 runs to 18 residues. The V gene's germline CDR1 is SGHVS and CDR2 FQNEAQ. V was trimmed by 0 bases and J by 0 bases, leaving 15 bases between them. Written as DNA, the CDR3 is TGTGCCAGCAGCTTAGCAGTAAGGCGGGAAAGCTCCTACAATGAGCAGTTCTTC. Translating gives CASSLAVRRESSYNEQFF.

The rearrangement links TRBV7-2 to TRBJ2-7; TRBD2 matches at 10 bases. The CDR3 covers 16 residues. V lost 1 base, J lost 4 bases, and 7 bases stayed unmatched. Germline V gives CDR1 SGHTA, CDR2 FQGNSA. As DNA, the CDR3 is TGTGCCAGCAGCTTAGTTTTAGCGGGAGGATGGTACGAGCAGTACTTC. It translates to CASSLVLAGGWYEQYF. Full variable domain (outside the CDR3, taken from reference TRBV7-2 and TRBJ2-7): GAGVSQSPSNKVTEKGKDVELRCDPISGHTALYWYRQSLGQGLEFLIYFQGNSAPDKSGLPSDRFSAERTGGSVSTLTIQRTQQEDSAVYLCASSLVLAGGWYEQYFGPGTRLTVT.

V and J are TRBV6-1 and TRBJ2-3; no firm D call. V was shortened by 0 bases and J by 9 bases, with 10 bases between the two germline ends. This CDR3 contains 13 residues. Germline CDR1 reads MNHNS; CDR2 reads SASEGT. CDR3 residues: CASSEAPHVTQYF. CDR3 DNA: TGTGCCAGCAGTGAAGCTCCCCATGTGACGCAGTATTTT.

This chain links TRBV7-6 with TRBJ2-1; 11 bases fit TRBD2. This CDR3 comprises 16 residues. V lost 4 bases to trimming and J lost 7 bases; unmatched junction nucleotides: 9. Germline-derived CDR1 and CDR2 are SGHVS and FNYEAQ. CDR3 DNA: TGTGCCAGCAGCTCCCTCGGGGCTAGCGGGAGGAATGAGCAGTTCTTC. Encoded protein: CASSSLGASGRNEQFF.

This clone appeared a single time. The J gene is TRBJ1-2, the V gene TRBV7-2, with 9 bases identical to TRBD1. CDR3 length: 15 amino acids. V shed 3 bases and J 6 bases; nucleotides not matched to a gene: 8. CDR1 and CDR2 from the germline V gene are SGHTA and FQGNSA. CDR3 region: CASSFIRTGENGYTF. The CDR3 bases are TGTGCCAGCAGCTTCATAAGGACAGGGGAGAATGGCTACACCTTC.

CDR3 region: CSVRGWGDTGELFF. The CDR3 nucleotides are TGCAGCGTTCGCGGGTGGGGAGACACCGGGGAGCTGTTTTTT. The chain combines TRBV29-1 with TRBJ2-2, with D possibly TRBD2 on 5 matching bases. V gave up 5 bases and J gave up 3 bases, with 13 bases separating them. Germline V gene sequence: CDR1 SQVTM, CDR2 ANQGSEA. CDR3 length equals 14 residues.

A word on this clone: The same CDR3 can be traced to other DNA sequences in this sample. This chain uses TRBV27 with TRBJ1-2; possibly TRBD1 for D (5 bases). From germline, CDR1 is MNHEY and CDR2 SMNVEV (reference sequence). Trimming removed 3 bases from V and 2 bases from J, with 7 bases in between. The CDR3 is 13 amino acids. CDR3 bases: TGTGCCAGCAGTTTCGGGGGGAACTATGGCTACACCTTC. It yields the protein CASSFGGNYGYTF.

V usage is TRBV5-8 and J usage is TRBJ1-5; D gene uncertain. V gave up 1 base and J gave up 9 bases, with 17 bases separating them. CDR1 is SGHTS and CDR2 is YDEGEE in the germline V gene. The CDR3 contains 15 residues. This CDR3 reads CASSLLVAGSGPQHF. CDR3 DNA: TGTGCCAGCAGCTTGCTTGTCGCGGGCTCAGGGCCCCAGCATTTT. The full variable domain, rest sourced from reference TRBV5-8 and TRBJ1-5, is EAGVTQSPTHLIKTRGQQATLRCSPISGHTSVYWYQQALGLGLQFLLWYDEGEERNRGNFPPRFSGRQFPNYSSELNVNALELEDSALYLCASSLLVAGSGPQHFGDGTRLSIL.

The V and J genes are TRBV28 and TRBJ2-4; 9 bases align to TRBD1. The J segment lost 1 base and the V segment lost 5 bases, leaving 6 bases of the junction unmatched. The CDR3 length is 16 residues. The germline V gene has CDR1 MDHEN and CDR2 SYDVKM. The chain's CDR3 is CASSGTGGGAKNIQYF. CDR3 in DNA: TGTGCCAGCAGTGGAACAGGGGGCGGTGCCAAAAACATTCAGTACTTC.

This chain links TRBV2 with TRBJ2-7; D call uncertain. Trimming took 4 bases from V and 5 from J, leaving 18 bases between them. The CDR3 length is 15 residues. Germline CDR1 and CDR2: SNHLY and FYNNEI. DNA for the CDR3: TGTGCCAGCAGTGCAATCCCTTGGTCCCAGAACGAGCAGTACTTC. This encodes CASSAIPWSQNEQYF.

This chain connects TRBV28 to TRBJ1-2; D may be TRBD1 (5 bases). The germline V and J ends were trimmed by 7 bases and 6 bases, with 15 bases remaining between them. The germline gives CDR1 MDHEN, CDR2 SYDVKM. CDR3 length: 13 amino acids. CDR3 nucleotides: TGTGCCAGCAAATCCTGGGCAGGGAATGGCTACACCTTC. Translating it yields CASKSWAGNGYTF.

This clone was counted between two and nine times. This chain uses TRBV19 with TRBJ2-7, with 7 bases matching TRBD1. Germline assignment: CDR1 LNHDA and CDR2 SQIVND (reference sequence). V dropped 7 bases and J dropped 12; count of bases not matched to a gene: 18. The CDR3 loop spans 14 amino acids. DNA for the CDR3: TGTGCCAGTACCTCGGAACAGGGGTCCTCCCCGTGGTACTTC. It is translated as CASTSEQGSSPWYF.

The CDR3: CASSPRQGTSYEQYF. CDR3 in DNA: TGCGCCAGCAGCCCGAGACAGGGAACCTCCTACGAGCAGTACTTC. The rearrangement links TRBV5-1 to TRBJ2-7; 7 nucleotides match TRBD1. The CDR3 loop spans 15 amino acids. V was pared by 4 bases and J by 0 bases, with 7 bases of the junction left unmatched. CDR1 is SGHRS and CDR2 is YFSETQ in the germline V gene.

The V and J genes are TRBV7-2 and TRBJ2-6, with 9 bases fitting TRBD1. CDR3 size: 15 residues. CDR1 is SGHTA, CDR2 FQGNSA, per germline. V shed 6 bases, J shed 3 bases, and the junction held 3 bases outside the gene matches. CDR3 DNA sequence: TGTGCCAGCAGTACAGGGGGCGGTGGGGCCAACGTCCTGACTTTC. It codes for CASSTGGGGANVLTF.

This chain uses TRBV7-9 with TRBJ1-3, with 7 bases lining up with TRBD1. V dropped 7 bases and J dropped 4; count of bases not matched to a gene: 10. The CDR3 consists of 15 residues. The germline V gene has CDR1 SEHNR and CDR2 FQNEAQ (reference sequence). The CDR3 DNA reads TGTGCCAGCACCTGGAAAGGGGGCCCCGGAAACACCATATATTTT. Its protein is CASTWKGGPGNTIYF.

The chain uses TRBV7-8 and TRBJ2-7; maybe TRBD1 (5 bases). Germline CDR1 is SGHVS and CDR2 is FQNEAQ. Trimming cost V 3 bases and J 3 bases, with 12 bases left between them. There are 14 residues in the CDR3. The CDR3 protein is CASSFTGQGYEQYF. The CDR3 DNA follows: TGTGCCAGCAGCTTCACCGGGCAGGGCTACGAGCAGTACTTC. The full variable domain, with the rest looked up from reference TRBV7-8 and TRBJ2-7, is GAGVSQSPRYKVAKRGQDVALRCDPISGHVSLFWYQQALGQGPEFLTYFQNEAQLDKSGLPSDRFFAERPEGSVSTLKIQRTQQEDSAVYLCASSFTGQGYEQYFGPGTRLTVT.

The V call is TRBV6-1, the J call TRBJ2-6; D unresolved. Trimming took 2 bases from V and 2 from J, leaving 10 bases between them. Germline lookup yields CDR1 MNHNS and CDR2 SASEGT. CDR3 size: 16 residues. CDR3 DNA sequence: TGTGCCAGCAGTGAACCCCCCCGGGCTGGGGCCAACGTCCTGACTTTC. Translating gives CASSEPPRAGANVLTF.

The rearrangement joins TRBV29-1 to TRBJ2-3; TRBD2 might be the D (6 bases). Germline V gene sequence: CDR1 SQVTM, CDR2 ANQGSEA. This CDR3 comprises 13 residues. V lost 1 base, J lost 7 bases, and 12 bases lay in between. This CDR3 reads CSVEGGGLYTQYF. The CDR3 DNA sequence: TGCAGCGTTGAAGGTGGGGGACTCTATACGCAGTATTTT.

The J gene is TRBJ1-4, the V gene TRBV16, with a tentative D call TRBD1 (6 bases). Germline V gene data show CDR1 as KGHSY and CDR2 as FQNENV. V dropped 3 bases and J dropped 4 bases, with 15 bases sitting between them. The CDR3 has 16 residues. CDR3 DNA: TGTGCCAGCAGCCAGCGACAGGCCACTTTTAATGAAAAACTGTTTTTT. This gives the protein CASSQRQATFNEKLFF.

The V call is TRBV9, the J call TRBJ1-1; no clear D gene. The germline CDR1 and CDR2 sequences are SGDLS and YYNGEE. Trimming took 4 bases from V and 1 from J, leaving 11 bases between them. The CDR3 is made up of 14 amino acids. CDR3 in DNA: TGTGCCAGCAGCACGACAAGCTCGAACACTGAAGCTTTCTTT. Protein product: CASSTTSSNTEAFF.

The V and J genes are TRBV19 and TRBJ2-6; D gene ambiguous. The length of the CDR3 is 13 residues. Trimming cost V 5 bases and J 4 bases, with 6 bases left between them. Per the germline V gene, CDR1 is LNHDA and CDR2 is SQIVND (reference sequence). The CDR3 bases are TGTGCCAGTAGTCCGAGCGGGGCCAACGTCCTGACTTTC. Translated, it gives CASSPSGANVLTF.

The chain is built from TRBV10-2 and TRBJ1-2; 8 positions match TRBD1. Germline CDR1 and CDR2: WSHSY and SAAADI. This CDR3 is built from 15 residues. Germline trimming cut 6 bases from V and 0 bases from J; bases unmatched to any gene: 6. The CDR3 DNA reads TGCGCCAGCAGCCCTGGGACAGGTCCTAACTATGGCTACACCTTC. Protein: CASSPGTGPNYGYTF.